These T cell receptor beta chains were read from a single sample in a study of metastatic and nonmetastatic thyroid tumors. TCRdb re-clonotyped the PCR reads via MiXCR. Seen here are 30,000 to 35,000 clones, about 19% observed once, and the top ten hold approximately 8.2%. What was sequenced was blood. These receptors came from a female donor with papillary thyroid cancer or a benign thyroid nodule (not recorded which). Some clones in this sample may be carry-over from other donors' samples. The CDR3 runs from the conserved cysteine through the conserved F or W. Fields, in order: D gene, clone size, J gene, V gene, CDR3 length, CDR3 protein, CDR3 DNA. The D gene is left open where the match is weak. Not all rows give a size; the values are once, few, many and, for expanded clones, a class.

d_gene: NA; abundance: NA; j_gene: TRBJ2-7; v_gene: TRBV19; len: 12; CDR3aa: CASSIPRGEQYF; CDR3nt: TGTGCCAGTAGTATCCCCAGGGGCGAGCAGTACTTC
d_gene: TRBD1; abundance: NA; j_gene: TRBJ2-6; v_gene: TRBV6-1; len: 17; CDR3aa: CASSMDRGYSGANVLTF; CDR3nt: TGTGCCAGCAGTATGGACAGGGGTTACTCTGGGGCCAACGTCCTGACTTTC
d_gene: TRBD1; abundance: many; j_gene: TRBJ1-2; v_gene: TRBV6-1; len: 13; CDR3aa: CASQQGADYGYTF; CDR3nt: TGTGCCAGTCAACAGGGGGCTGACTATGGCTACACCTTC
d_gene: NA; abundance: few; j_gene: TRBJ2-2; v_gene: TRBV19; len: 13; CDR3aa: CASSDWNTGELFF; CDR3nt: TGTGCCAGTAGTGACTGGAACACCGGGGAGCTGTTTTTT
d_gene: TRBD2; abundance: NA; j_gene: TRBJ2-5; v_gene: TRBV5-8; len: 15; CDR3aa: CASSLQKAGGETQYF; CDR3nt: TGTGCCAGCAGCCTACAGAAAGCGGGAGGGGAGACCCAGTACTTC
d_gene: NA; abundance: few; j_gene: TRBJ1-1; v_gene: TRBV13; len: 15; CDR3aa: CASSLFGEWNTEAFF; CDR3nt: TGTGCCAGCAGCTTATTCGGGGAGTGGAACACTGAAGCTTTCTTT
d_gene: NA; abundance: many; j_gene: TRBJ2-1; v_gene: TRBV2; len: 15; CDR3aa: CASSLAGSSYNEQFF; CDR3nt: TGTGCCAGCAGTTTGGCAGGGAGCTCCTACAATGAGCAGTTCTTC
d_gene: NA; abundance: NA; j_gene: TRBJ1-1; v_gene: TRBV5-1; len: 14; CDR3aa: CASSLTYMNTEAFF; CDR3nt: TGCGCCAGCAGCTTGACATACATGAACACTGAAGCTTTCTTT
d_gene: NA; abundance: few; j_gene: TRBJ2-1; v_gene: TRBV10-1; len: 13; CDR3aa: CASSEWGYREQFF; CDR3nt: TGCGCCAGCAGTGAGTGGGGGTACCGTGAGCAGTTCTTC
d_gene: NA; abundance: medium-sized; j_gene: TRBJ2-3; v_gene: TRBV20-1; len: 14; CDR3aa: CSAKLDGYTDTQYF; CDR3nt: TGCAGTGCTAAGTTAGACGGATACACAGATACGCAGTATTTT
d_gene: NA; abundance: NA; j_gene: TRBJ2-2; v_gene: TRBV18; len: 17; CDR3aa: CASSPFRQGGGTGELFF; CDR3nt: TGTGCCAGCTCACCATTCCGACAGGGAGGAGGCACCGGGGAGCTGTTTTTT
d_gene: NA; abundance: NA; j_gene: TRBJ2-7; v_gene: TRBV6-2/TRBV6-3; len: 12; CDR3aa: CASSSDGHEQYF; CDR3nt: TGTGCCAGCAGTTCCGACGGGCACGAGCAGTACTTC
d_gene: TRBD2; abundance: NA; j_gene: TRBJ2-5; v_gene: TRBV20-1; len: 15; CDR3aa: CSARDGGGYGETQYF; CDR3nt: TGCAGTGCTAGAGATGGGGGGGGATACGGAGAGACCCAGTACTTC
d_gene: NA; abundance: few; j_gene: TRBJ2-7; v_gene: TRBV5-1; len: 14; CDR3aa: CASSTGTLSYEQYF; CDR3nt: TGCGCCAGCAGCACCGGGACGTTATCCTACGAGCAGTACTTC
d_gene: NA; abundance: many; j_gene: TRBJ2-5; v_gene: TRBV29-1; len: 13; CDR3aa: CSVNLRGQETQYF; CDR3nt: TGCAGCGTTAATTTGAGGGGACAAGAGACCCAGTACTTC
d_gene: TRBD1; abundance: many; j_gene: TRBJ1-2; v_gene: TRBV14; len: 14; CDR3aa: CASSPPGTGRVGSF; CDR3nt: TGTGCCAGCAGCCCCCCCGGGACAGGGCGAGTGGGTAGCTTC
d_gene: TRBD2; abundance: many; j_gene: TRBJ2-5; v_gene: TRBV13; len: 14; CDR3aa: CATLKRGGRETQYF; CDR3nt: TGTGCCACTCTCAAGCGGGGGGGGAGAGAGACCCAGTACTTC
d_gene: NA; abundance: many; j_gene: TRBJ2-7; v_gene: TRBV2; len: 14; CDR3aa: CASSEDRGIYEQYF; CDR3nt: TGTGCCAGCAGTGAAGATCGGGGCATCTACGAGCAGTACTTC
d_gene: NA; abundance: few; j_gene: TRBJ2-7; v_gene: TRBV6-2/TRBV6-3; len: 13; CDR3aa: CASSYVASYEQYF; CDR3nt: TGTGCCAGCAGTTACGTTGCGTCCTACGAGCAGTACTTC
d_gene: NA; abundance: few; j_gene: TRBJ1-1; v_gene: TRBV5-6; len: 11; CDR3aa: CASSFGTEAFF; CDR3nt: TGTGCCAGCAGCTTTGGTACTGAAGCTTTCTTT
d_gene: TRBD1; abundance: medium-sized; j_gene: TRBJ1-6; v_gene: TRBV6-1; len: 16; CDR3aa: CASSYPSGQGNSPLHF; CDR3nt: TGTGCCAGCAGCTACCCCTCGGGACAGGGTAATTCACCCCTCCACTTT
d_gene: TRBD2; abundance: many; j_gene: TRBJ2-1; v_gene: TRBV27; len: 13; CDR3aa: CASSLAGASEQFF; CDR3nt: TGTGCCAGCAGTTTAGCGGGAGCATCTGAGCAGTTCTTC
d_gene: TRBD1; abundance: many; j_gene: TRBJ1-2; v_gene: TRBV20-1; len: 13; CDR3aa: CSASQGALYGYTF; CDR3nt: TGCAGTGCTTCACAGGGGGCCCTCTATGGCTACACCTTC
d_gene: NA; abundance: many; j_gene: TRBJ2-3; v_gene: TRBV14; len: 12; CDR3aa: CASSQDRLTQYF; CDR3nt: TGTGCCAGCAGCCAAGATCGCCTTACGCAGTATTTT
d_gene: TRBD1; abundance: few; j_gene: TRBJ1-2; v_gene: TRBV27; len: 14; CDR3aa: CASSPRDRDYGYTF; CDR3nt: TGTGCCAGCAGTCCCCGGGACAGGGACTATGGCTACACCTTC
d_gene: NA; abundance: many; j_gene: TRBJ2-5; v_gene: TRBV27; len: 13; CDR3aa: CASSLMIGETQYF; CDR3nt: TGTGCCAGCAGTTTAATGATAGGAGAGACCCAGTACTTC